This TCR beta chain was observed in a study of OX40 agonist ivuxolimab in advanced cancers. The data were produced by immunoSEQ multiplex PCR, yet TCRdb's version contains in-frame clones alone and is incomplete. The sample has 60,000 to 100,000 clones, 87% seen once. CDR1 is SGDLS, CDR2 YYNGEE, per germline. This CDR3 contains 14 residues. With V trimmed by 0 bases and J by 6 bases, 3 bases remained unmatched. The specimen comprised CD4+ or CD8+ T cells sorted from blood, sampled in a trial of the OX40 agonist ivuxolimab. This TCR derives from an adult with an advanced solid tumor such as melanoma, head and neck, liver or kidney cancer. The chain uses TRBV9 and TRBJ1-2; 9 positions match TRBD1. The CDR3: CASSVGRTGDGYTF. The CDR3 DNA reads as TGTGCCAGCAGCGTAGGCCGGACAGGGGATGGCTACACCTTC.